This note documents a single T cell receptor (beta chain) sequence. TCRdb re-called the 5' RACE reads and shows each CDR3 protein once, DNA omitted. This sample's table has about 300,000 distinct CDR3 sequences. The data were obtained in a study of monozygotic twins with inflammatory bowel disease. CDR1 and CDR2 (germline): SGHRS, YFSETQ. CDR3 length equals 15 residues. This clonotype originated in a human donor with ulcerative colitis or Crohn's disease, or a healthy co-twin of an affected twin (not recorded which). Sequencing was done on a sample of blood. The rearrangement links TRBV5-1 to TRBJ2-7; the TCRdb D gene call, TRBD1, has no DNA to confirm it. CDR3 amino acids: CASSPGDRVYYEQYF.